The 15 T cell receptor beta chains in this list originate from one sample, sequenced in a study of blood T cell repertoires in COVID-19. Repertoires were generated with immunoSEQ multiplex PCR, while TCRdb's copy carries only in-frame clones and drops some. The sample contains some 200,000 clones, about nine tenths of which appear only once. Source material: PBMCs or T cells enriched from blood (not recorded which). These receptors all come from a woman aged 40 to 55 with acute COVID-19.

The chain has TRBV2 and TRBJ2-5, with TRBD2 identical over 11 bases. This CDR3 contains 14 residues. The germline V gene has CDR1 SNHLY and CDR2 FYNNEI. V lost 5 bases to trimming and J lost 2 bases; unmatched junction nucleotides: 1. The CDR3: CASSLAGGQETQYF. Here the CDR3 DNA reads TGTGCCAGCAGTCTAGCGGGGGGACAAGAGACCCAGTACTTC.

The J gene is TRBJ1-3, the V gene TRBV7-9, with 9 nucleotides matching TRBD1. The CDR3 contains 17 residues. CDR1 SEHNR and CDR2 FQNEAQ come from the germline V gene (reference sequence). V gave up 6 bases and J gave up 2 bases; unmatched junction bases: 11. The CDR3 nucleotides are TGTGCCAGCAGGGATACCGGGACAGGGACTCCTGGAAACACCATATATTTT. This codes for CASRDTGTGTPGNTIYF.

V usage is TRBV10-3 and J usage is TRBJ1-1; the match to TRBD1 covers 10 bases. After removal of 4 bases from V and 5 bases from J, the junction contained 4 bases not matched to a gene. CDR3 length equals 14 residues. Per germline, CDR1 ENHRY and CDR2 SYGVKD. CDR3 in DNA: TGTGCCATCAGTGGCGGGACAGGGGAAACTGAAGCTTTCTTT. Its translation: CAISGGTGETEAFF.

The chain combines TRBV5-1 with TRBJ1-3, with TRBD1 matching 8 bases. The ends lost 2 bases at V and 0 bases at J; junction bases unmatched: 13. This CDR3 is built from 19 residues. CDR1 is SGHRS, CDR2 YFSETQ, per germline. CDR3 DNA sequence: TGCGCCAGCAGCTTTTCAGGGGGCGGGCCGGCTAGCTCTGGAAACACCATATATTTT. Translated, it gives CASSFSGGGPASSGNTIYF.

For the CDR3, the DNA is TGTGCCAGCAGCCAAGCCTTTGACAGCCTGAACACTGAAGCTTTCTTT. This codes for CASSQAFDSLNTEAFF. The V gene is TRBV3-1 (or the pseudogene TRBV3-2), the J gene TRBJ1-1, with a possible D match to TRBD1 (5 bases). The CDR3 has 16 residues. Germline V gene sequence: CDR1 LGHDT, CDR2 YNNKEL (reference sequence). V lost 1 base to trimming and J lost 0 bases, with 12 bases between them.

This chain connects TRBV7-2 to TRBJ1-3; perhaps TRBD1 as D (6 bases). Germline V CDR1 and CDR2: SGHTA, FQGNSA. CDR3 length: 12 residues. The germline V and J ends were trimmed by 5 bases and 7 bases, with 9 bases remaining between them. CDR3: CASSTTGNTIYF. In DNA form, the CDR3 reads TGTGCCAGCAGCACTACAGGGAACACCATATATTTT.

This clone was seen just once. The chain combines TRBV11-2 with TRBJ2-2, with D hard to call. The V gene's germline CDR1 is SGHAT and CDR2 FQNNGV. Trimming took 5 bases from V and 4 from J, leaving 8 bases between them. The CDR3 is made up of 13 amino acids. The CDR3 sequence: CASSPPGTGELFF. The CDR3 DNA is TGTGCCAGCAGCCCTCCAGGCACCGGGGAGCTGTTTTTT.

This clone was seen a handful of times. This chain joins TRBV19 and TRBJ1-2, with TRBD1 matching over 7 bases. Trimming removed 5 bases from V and 5 bases from J; junction bases left unmatched: 8. There are 14 residues in the CDR3. The germline gives CDR1 LNHDA, CDR2 SQIVND (reference sequence). The CDR3 DNA follows: TGTGCCAGTAGTCCCGACAGGGAGACTTATGGCTACACCTTC. Amino acid sequence: CASSPDRETYGYTF.

The genes are TRBV3-1 (or the pseudogene TRBV3-2) and TRBJ2-1; 8 bases line up with TRBD2. CDR1 and CDR2 (germline): LGHDT, YNNKEL (reference sequence). The CDR3 extends over 20 amino acids. With V trimmed by 1 base and J by 9 bases, 23 bases remained unmatched. DNA of the CDR3: TGTGCCAGCAGCCAAGGAGGATGGCGGGGGGCCCGGCTCAGGGGTAGTGAGCAGTTCTTC. Encoded protein: CASSQGGWRGARLRGSEQFF.

The J gene is TRBJ1-2, the V gene TRBV5-1, with a tentative D call TRBD1 (6 bases). The CDR3 loop spans 15 amino acids. The V and J ends lost 1 base and 0 bases respectively, with 10 bases between them. CDR1 and CDR2 (germline): SGHRS, YFSETQ. The CDR3, as DNA: TGCGCCAGCAGCTTGTCGGGGGGCTCTAACTATGGCTACACCTTC. This translates into CASSLSGGSNYGYTF. Full variable domain (rest looked up from reference TRBV5-1 and TRBJ1-2): KAGVTQTPRYLIKTRGQQVTLSCSPISGHRSVSWYQQTPGQGLQFLFEYFSETQRNKGNFPGRFSGRQFSNSRSEMNVSTLELGDSALYLCASSLSGGSNYGYTFGSGTRLTVV.

The chain recombines TRBV3-1 (or the pseudogene TRBV3-2) with TRBJ2-1; 10 bases fit TRBD2. In germline, CDR1 is LGHDT, CDR2 YNNKEL (reference sequence). V shed 4 bases, J shed 3 bases, and the junction held 6 bases outside the gene matches. This CDR3 has 16 amino acids. Here the CDR3 reads CASSPGTSDFYNEQFF. In DNA, the CDR3 is TGTGCCAGCAGCCCCGGGACTAGCGACTTCTACAATGAGCAGTTCTTC.

J is TRBJ1-6 and V is TRBV5-4; D perhaps matches TRBD1 (5 bases). Trimming left V 4 bases short and J 10 bases short, with 18 bases between. Germline CDR1 reads SGHNT; CDR2 reads YYREEE (reference sequence). The CDR3 consists of 15 residues. In nucleotides, the CDR3 is TGTGCCAGCAGCCGCACGGGGGAAAGAGTGTCACCCCTCCACTTT. Residues: CASSRTGERVSPLHF.

The CDR3 nucleotides are TGTGCCAGACCCCCGGGGCAGGGGAGATATAACTATGGCTACACCTTC. It is translated as CARPPGQGRYNYGYTF. The V gene is TRBV19, the J gene TRBJ1-2; possibly TRBD1 for D (6 bases). In germline, CDR1 is LNHDA, CDR2 SQIVND (reference sequence). V lost 9 bases, J lost 1 base, and 21 bases lay in between. The CDR3 consists of 16 residues.

Written as DNA, the CDR3 is TGTGCCACCAGTGCCACCGGGACTAGCACAGATACGCAGTATTTT. It translates to CATSATGTSTDTQYF. The V gene is TRBV24-1, the J gene TRBJ2-3; tentative D call: TRBD2 (6 bases). The length of the CDR3 is 15 residues. Germline loops: CDR1 KGHDR, CDR2 SFDVKD. Trimming pared 5 bases from V and 0 bases from J, leaving 11 bases between.

V gene TRBV28 combines with J gene TRBJ1-5; TRBD1 matches 7 bases. Trimming cost V 2 bases and J 2 bases; bases outside gene matches: 3. This CDR3 has 15 residues. The germline gives CDR1 MDHEN, CDR2 SYDVKM. The CDR3 region is CASSLKGARNQPQHF. The CDR3 DNA reads as TGTGCCAGCAGTTTAAAGGGGGCGCGCAATCAGCCCCAGCATTTT.